The 9 T cell receptor beta chains below all came from one sample that was sequenced in a study of T cells in women clearing cervical HPV infection. Some clones are missing from TCRdb's copy, which holds only in-frame ones; the method was immunoSEQ multiplex PCR. The table lists tens of thousands of clones, with around 22% in the top ten. Sequenced sample: blood buffy coat. The receptors come from a woman aged 18 to 75 with a cervical HPV16 infection that either progressed to CIN3+ or cleared (not recorded which).

Comments on this clone: Sequencing ends 3 residues short of the CDR3 end; the germline J gene provides the rest. The rearrangement links TRBV7-9 to TRBJ1-3, with D unresolved. CDR1 and CDR2 from the germline V gene are SEHNR and FQNEAQ (reference sequence). The V end lost 0 bases, the J end lost 5 bases, and 11 bases lay between the germline ends. The CDR3 length is 15 residues. The CDR3 loop reads CASSLAYTERNTIYF. The CDR3 DNA, read in part, is TGTGCCAGCAGCTTAGCGTACACAGAGAGAAACACC.

About this clone itself: The sequenced fragment ends 3 residues before the CDR3 boundary, so the rest is inferred from the germline J gene. The gene calls are TRBV15 and TRBJ1-4, with a weak D call TRBD1 (5 bases). Looked up from germline, CDR1 is LNHNV and CDR2 is YYDKDF (reference sequence). Trimming took off 5 bases at V and 6 bases at J, with 19 bases between the two ends. The CDR3 has 16 amino acids. The CDR3 bases that were read are TGTGCCACCAGCGTCCAGGGCGGGGTAGGTTATGAAAAA. Translated, it gives CATSVQGGVGYEK. The whole CDR3 protein reads CATSVQGGVGYEKLFF.

Of note for this clone: The sequenced fragment ends 3 residues before the CDR3 boundary, so the rest is inferred from the germline J gene. V and J are TRBV20-1 and TRBJ2-5, with D unresolved. Trimming cost V 0 bases and J 1 base, with 15 bases left between them. Germline lookup yields CDR1 DFQATT and CDR2 SNEGSKA (reference sequence). This CDR3 is 16 amino acids long. The CDR3 region is CSARDMAGNVQETQYF. CDR3 bases read: TGCAGTGCTAGAGATATGGCAGGCAATGTCCAAGAGACC.

In regard to this clone: The read stops 3 residues short of the end of the CDR3; the missing end is completed from the germline J gene. The V call is TRBV7-8, the J call TRBJ1-2; maybe TRBD1 (5 bases). This CDR3 contains 13 residues. Trimming removed 1 base from V and 7 bases from J, with 10 bases in between. CDR1 is SGHVS and CDR2 is FQNEAQ in the germline V gene. The CDR3 loop reads CASSLGGGFGYTF. The sequenced CDR3 bases are TGTGCCAGCAGCTTAGGGGGGGGATTTGGC.

Details on this clone: The read ends 3 residues early relative to the CDR3; the germline J gene fills the gap. The chain is built from TRBV2 and TRBJ2-5; D perhaps matches TRBD2 (5 bases). This CDR3 spans 14 amino acids. The germline gives CDR1 SNHLY, CDR2 FYNNEI. V lost 6 bases, J lost 1 base, and 12 bases lay in between. CDR3 residues: CASRETRTQETQYF. The sequenced part of the CDR3 DNA is TGTGCCAGCAGAGAAACTAGGACCCAAGAGACC.

Comments on this clone: The read terminates 3 residues before the CDR3 end, so the remaining end is supplied by the germline J gene. The chain couples TRBV20-1 to TRBJ2-3, with TRBD2 identical over 9 bases. CDR1 and CDR2 (germline): DFQATT, SNEGSKA (reference sequence). The CDR3 has 18 residues. After removal of 5 bases from V and 3 bases from J, the junction contained 18 bases not matched to a gene. The sequenced part of the CDR3 DNA is TGCAGTGCTGGGGGGGGGAATGGTGCGGGAGGGATGACAGATACG. It translates to CSAGGGNGAGGMTDT. In full, the CDR3 is CSAGGGNGAGGMTDTQYF.

As for this clone: From the germline J gene comes the end of the CDR3, since the read stops 3 residues before it. The J gene is TRBJ1-2, the V gene TRBV7-9; 7 bases align to TRBD1. The CDR3 consists of 15 residues. CDR1 SEHNR and CDR2 FQNEAQ come from the germline V gene (reference sequence). CDR3 bases read: TGTGCCAGCAGCCTCGGGGGGGACAGTGGTTACGAC. Its protein is CASSLGGDSGYD. The entire CDR3 is CASSLGGDSGYDYTF.

The CDR3 DNA, read in part, is TGTGCCAGCAGCTTAGCGGTCGGGGGGGCCAGTGAG. It encodes CASSLAVGGASE. The CDR3, in full, reads CASSLAVGGASEQFF. The V gene is TRBV7-6, the J gene TRBJ2-1; 8 bases are shared with TRBD2. Coverage ceases 3 residues before the CDR3 finishes, and the germline J gene fills in the end. Germline-derived CDR1 and CDR2 are SGHVS and FNYEAQ. V lost 0 bases, J lost 9 bases, and 7 bases stayed unmatched. The CDR3 totals 15 residues.

Concerning this clone: The CDR3 end lies 3 residues beyond the end of the read and is filled in from the germline J gene. V usage is TRBV19 and J usage is TRBJ1-5; D perhaps matches TRBD1 (5 bases). This CDR3 region has 17 residues. The germline V and J ends were trimmed by 2 bases and 4 bases, with 18 bases remaining between them. CDR1 LNHDA and CDR2 SQIVND come from the germline V gene (reference sequence). The CDR3 protein is CASSIPSTGGWNQPQHF. The CDR3 DNA, read in part, is TGTGCCAGTAGTATACCCTCCACCGGGGGATGGAATCAGCCC.